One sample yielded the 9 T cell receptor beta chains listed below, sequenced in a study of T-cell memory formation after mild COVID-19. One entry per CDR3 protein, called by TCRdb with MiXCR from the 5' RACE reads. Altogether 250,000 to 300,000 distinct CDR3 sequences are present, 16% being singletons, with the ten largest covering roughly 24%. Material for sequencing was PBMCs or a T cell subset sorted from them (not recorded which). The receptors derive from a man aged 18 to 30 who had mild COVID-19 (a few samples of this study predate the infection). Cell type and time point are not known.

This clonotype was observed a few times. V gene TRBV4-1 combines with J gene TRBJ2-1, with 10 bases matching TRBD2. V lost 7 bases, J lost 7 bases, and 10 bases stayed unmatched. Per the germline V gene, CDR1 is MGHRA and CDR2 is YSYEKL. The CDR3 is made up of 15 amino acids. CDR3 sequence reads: CASMLAGDPWNEQFF. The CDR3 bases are TGCGCCAGCATGCTAGCGGGGGACCCATGGAATGAGCAGTTCTTC.

In nucleotides, the CDR3 is TGCGCCAGCAGGTCGGACGGTTTTACGTGGACCGGGGAGCTGTTTTTT. Translation: CASRSDGFTWTGELFF. The chain links TRBV4-3 to TRBJ2-2; no clear D gene. This CDR3 spans 16 amino acids. Germline CDR1 is LGHNA and CDR2 is YSLEER. Between the trimmed V and J ends, which lost 6 bases and 5 bases, there was a span of 19 bases.

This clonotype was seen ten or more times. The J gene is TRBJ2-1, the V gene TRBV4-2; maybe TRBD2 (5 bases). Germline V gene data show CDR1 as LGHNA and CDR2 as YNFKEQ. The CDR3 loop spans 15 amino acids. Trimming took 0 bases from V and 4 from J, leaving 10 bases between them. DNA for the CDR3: TGTGCCAGCAGCCAAGACCGAACGGGGTACAATGAGCAGTTCTTC. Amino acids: CASSQDRTGYNEQFF.

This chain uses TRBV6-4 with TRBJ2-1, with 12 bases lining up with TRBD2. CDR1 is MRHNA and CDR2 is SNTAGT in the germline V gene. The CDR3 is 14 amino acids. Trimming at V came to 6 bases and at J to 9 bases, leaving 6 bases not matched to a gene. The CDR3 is CASSETSGGSEQFF. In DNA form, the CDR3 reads TGTGCCAGCAGCGAAACTAGCGGGGGGTCTGAGCAGTTCTTC.

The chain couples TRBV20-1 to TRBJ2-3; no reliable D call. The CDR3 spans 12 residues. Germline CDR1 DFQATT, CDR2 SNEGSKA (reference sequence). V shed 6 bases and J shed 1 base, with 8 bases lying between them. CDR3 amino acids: CSAPDRTDTQYF. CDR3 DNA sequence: TGCAGTGCCCCGGACCGCACAGATACGCAGTATTTT.

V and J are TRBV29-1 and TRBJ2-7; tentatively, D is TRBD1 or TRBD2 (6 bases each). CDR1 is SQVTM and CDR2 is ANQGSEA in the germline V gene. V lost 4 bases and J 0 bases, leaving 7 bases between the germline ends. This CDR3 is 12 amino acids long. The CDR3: CSVAGASYEQYF. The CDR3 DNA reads TGCAGCGTTGCGGGGGCCTCCTACGAGCAGTACTTC.

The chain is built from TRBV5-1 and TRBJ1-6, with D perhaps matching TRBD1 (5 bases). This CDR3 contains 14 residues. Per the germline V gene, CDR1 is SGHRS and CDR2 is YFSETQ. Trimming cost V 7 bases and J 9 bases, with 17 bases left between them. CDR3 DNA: TGCGCCAGCCAAGAGGCGGGGGTAGGTTCACCCCTCCACTTT. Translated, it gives CASQEAGVGSPLHF. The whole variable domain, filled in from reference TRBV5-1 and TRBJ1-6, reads KAGVTQTPRYLIKTRGQQVTLSCSPISGHRSVSWYQQTPGQGLQFLFEYFSETQRNKGNFPGRFSGRQFSNSRSEMNVSTLELGDSALYLCASQEAGVGSPLHFGNGTRLTVT.

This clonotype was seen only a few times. Here the CDR3 DNA reads TGTGCCAGCAGTTCACAGGCAGATACGCAGTATTTT. It is translated as CASSSQADTQYF. The chain links TRBV6-1 to TRBJ2-3; a weak D match, TRBD1 (5 bases). V was trimmed by 5 bases and J by 4 bases, leaving 7 bases between them. Per the germline V gene, CDR1 is MNHNS and CDR2 is SASEGT. The CDR3 is 12 amino acids.

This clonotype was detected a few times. The CDR3 DNA is TGCAGTGCTAGAGCTGGATACAGGGGAGGCAATCAGCCCCAGCATTTT. It is translated as CSARAGYRGGNQPQHF. This chain joins TRBV20-1 and TRBJ1-5; TRBD1 aligns across 7 bases. There are 16 residues in the CDR3. V trimming: 1 base; J trimming: 2 bases; junction bases outside the gene matches: 8. Germline-derived CDR1 and CDR2 are DFQATT and SNEGSKA (reference sequence).